A selection of T cell receptor beta chains follows, all from one sample in a study of cytomegalovirus exposure and HLA in healthy donors. TCRdb keeps only in-frame clones here, not all; method: immunoSEQ multiplex PCR. The table has about 150,000 clones, over 70% seen once. Sequenced input: PBMCs. The receptor source for this set is a man aged 40-49 years in good health and CMV-seronegative. CDR3s include the opening cysteine and the closing phenylalanine or tryptophan. The D gene is left open where the match is weak. Only part of the rows carry a size: once, few, many, or a class if the clone is expanded.

V	J	D	size	DNA	CDR3
TRBV5-1	TRBJ2-1	TRBD2	-	TGCGCCAGCAGCTTGAATAGCGGGGGGCTCTCCTACAATGAGCAGTTCTTC	CASSLNSGGLSYNEQFF
TRBV11-2	TRBJ2-7	TRBD2	-	TGTGCCAGCAGCTTAAGGGGGGGTATGGGGACTAGCGGGAGCTACGAGCAGTACTTC	CASSLRGGMGTSGSYEQYF
TRBV5-1	TRBJ2-7	-	-	TGCGCCAGCAGCTCGATATGGGAGAGCTACGAGCAGTACTTC	CASSSIWESYEQYF
TRBV10-3	TRBJ1-1	TRBD1	-	TGTGCCATCAGGAGCGGGACAGGGATGGGGAACACTGAAGCTTTCTTT	CAIRSGTGMGNTEAFF
TRBV6-7	TRBJ2-5	TRBD2	-	TGTGCCAGCAGTTACAAGCGGGAGGGCCGGGGAGGAGAGACCCAGTACTTC	CASSYKREGRGGETQYF
TRBV7-3	TRBJ2-7	-	few	TGTGCCAGCAGCTTAGCGGACGGAGGCTACGAGCAGTACTTC	CASSLADGGYEQYF
TRBV28	TRBJ2-1	TRBD1	-	TGTGCCAGCAGTTCACAAGGCGGGACAGGTTCCTACAATGAGCAGTTCTTC	CASSSQGGTGSYNEQFF
TRBV27	TRBJ2-7	TRBD1	-	TGTGCCAGCAGTCCGGATCGGACAGGGGGCTACGAGCAGTACTTC	CASSPDRTGGYEQYF
TRBV27	TRBJ1-5	-	-	TGTGCCAGCAGTTTATTTGTGGGCCGCAATCAGCCCCAGCATTTT	CASSLFVGRNQPQHF
TRBV11-2	TRBJ2-3	TRBD2	-	TGTGCCAGCAGTTTCATAGCGGGGGCCCTCCCGGGGACGCAGTATTTT	CASSFIAGALPGTQYF
TRBV5-4	TRBJ2-7	TRBD1	-	TGTGCCAGCAGCTTGGGGCAGGGGGCGTTCTACGAGCAGTACTTC	CASSLGQGAFYEQYF
TRBV6-5	TRBJ1-2	TRBD1	-	TGTGCCAGCAGTTTCCGACAGGGAGATGGCTACACCTTC	CASSFRQGDGYTF
TRBV6-4	TRBJ2-1	-	-	TGTGCCAGCAGTTGGAGGGTGGGCGATGAGCAGTTCTTC	CASSWRVGDEQFF
TRBV5-5	TRBJ1-1	-	few	TGTGCCAGCAGCTTGGGGCGCGCGGGGTGGGACACTGAAGCTTTCTTT	CASSLGRAGWDTEAFF
TRBV6-1	TRBJ2-7	TRBD1	-	TGTGCCAGCAGTGAGACACAGGGGAGCAGCTCCTACGAGCAGTACTTC	CASSETQGSSSYEQYF
TRBV7-3	TRBJ1-1	-	few	TGTGCCAGCAGCACCCAAGGGGACACTGAAGCTTTCTTT	CASSTQGDTEAFF
TRBV6-6	TRBJ2-5	-	-	TGTGCCAGCAGTCCCCACAACACAGGGTTTGGTGAGACCCAGTACTTC	CASSPHNTGFGETQYF
TRBV5-1	TRBJ2-7	-	-	TGCGCCAGCAGCTCGCTCGGGGAGCTAGACGAGCAGTACTTC	CASSSLGELDEQYF
TRBV29-1	TRBJ2-1	TRBD2	few	TGCAGCGCCAGACGACTAGCGGGTCCTTCCTACAATGAGCAGTTCTTC	CSARRLAGPSYNEQFF
TRBV11-2	TRBJ2-5	-	-	TGTGCCAGCAGCTTAGTCCGCCAGGGAAAGGACCAAGAGACCCAGTACTTC	CASSLVRQGKDQETQYF
TRBV19	TRBJ2-3	-	-	TGTGCCAGTAGTCCGCGCGATACGCAGTATTTT	CASSPRDTQYF
TRBV15	TRBJ2-5	-	-	TGTGCCACCAGCAGGGACTACCAAGAGACCCAGTACTTC	CATSRDYQETQYF
TRBV7-3	TRBJ1-1	-	-	TGTGCCAGCAGCTTAGGGGGCGGAGGTTACACTGAAGCTTTCTTT	CASSLGGGGYTEAFF
TRBV18	TRBJ2-3	-	-	TGTGCCAGCTCACCCGGAGGTATCTATACGCAGTATTTT	CASSPGGIYTQYF
TRBV28	TRBJ2-7	TRBD1	once	TGTGCCAGCAGCGACCCGGGACAGAATCTGGACGAGCAGTACTTC	CASSDPGQNLDEQYF
TRBV5-1	TRBJ1-6	-	-	TGCGCCAGCAGCTTGGTTACAGACTCCTATAATTCACCCCTCCACTTT	CASSLVTDSYNSPLHF
TRBV29-1	TRBJ1-3	TRBD1	-	TGCAGCGTTGAAGGACGCCGGGACAGGGGCCCGGTAAACACCATATATTTT	CSVEGRRDRGPVNTIYF
TRBV6-1	TRBJ2-6	-	-	TGTGCCAGCAGTGTAGGGGCAGTTGGGGCCAACGTCCTGACTTTC	CASSVGAVGANVLTF
TRBV9	TRBJ1-4	-	-	TGTGCCAGCAGCGCGTCAGGGGCTAGAAATGAAAAACTGTTTTTT	CASSASGARNEKLFF
TRBV25-1	TRBJ1-2	TRBD1	-	TGTGCCAGCAGCCGGGGACAGGGGGCTGATGGCTACACCTTC	CASSRGQGADGYTF
TRBV20-1	TRBJ2-7	-	-	TGCAGTGCCAAACAGACGTACGAGCAGTACTTC	CSAKQTYEQYF
TRBV11-2	TRBJ1-3	-	-	TGTGCCAGCAGCTTACAGGAGGGGTCTGGAAACACCATATATTTT	CASSLQEGSGNTIYF